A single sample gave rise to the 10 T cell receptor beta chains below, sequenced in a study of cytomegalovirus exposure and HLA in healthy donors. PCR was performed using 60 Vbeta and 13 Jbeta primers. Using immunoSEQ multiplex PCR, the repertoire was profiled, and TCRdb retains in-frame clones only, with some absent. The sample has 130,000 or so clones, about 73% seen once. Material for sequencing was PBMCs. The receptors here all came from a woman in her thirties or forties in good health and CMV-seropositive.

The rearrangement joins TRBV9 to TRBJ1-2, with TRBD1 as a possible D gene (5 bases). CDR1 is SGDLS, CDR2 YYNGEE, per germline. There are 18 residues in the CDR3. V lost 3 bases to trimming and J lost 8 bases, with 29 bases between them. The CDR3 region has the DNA TGTGCCAGCAGCGGCCCCGGCAGGGCCGCGTTATTACCAGGAGGCTACACCTTC. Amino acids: CASSGPGRAALLPGGYTF.

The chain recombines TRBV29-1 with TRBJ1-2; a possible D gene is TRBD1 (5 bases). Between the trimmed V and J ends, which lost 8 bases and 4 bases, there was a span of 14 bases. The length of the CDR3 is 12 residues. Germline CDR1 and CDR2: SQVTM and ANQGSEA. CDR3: CSSMQGIYGYTF. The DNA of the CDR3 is TGCAGCTCGATGCAGGGCATCTATGGCTACACCTTC.

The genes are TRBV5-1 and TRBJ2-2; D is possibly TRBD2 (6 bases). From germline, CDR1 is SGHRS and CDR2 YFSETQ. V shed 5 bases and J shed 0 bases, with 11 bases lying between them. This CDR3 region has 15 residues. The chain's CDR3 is CASRKAGPNTGELFF. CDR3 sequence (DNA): TGCGCCAGCAGAAAGGCGGGACCGAACACCGGGGAGCTGTTTTTT.

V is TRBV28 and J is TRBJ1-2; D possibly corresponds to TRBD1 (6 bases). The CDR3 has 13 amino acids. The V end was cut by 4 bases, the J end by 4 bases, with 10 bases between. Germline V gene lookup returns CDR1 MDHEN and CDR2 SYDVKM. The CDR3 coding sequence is TGTGCCAGCAGTTCACAGGGTTCCTATGGCTACACCTTC. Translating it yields CASSSQGSYGYTF.

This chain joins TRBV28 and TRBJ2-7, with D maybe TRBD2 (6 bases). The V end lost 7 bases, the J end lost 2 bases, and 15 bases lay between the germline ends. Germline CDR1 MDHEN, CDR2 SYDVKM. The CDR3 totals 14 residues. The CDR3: CASIKSSVTYEQYF. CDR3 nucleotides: TGTGCCAGCATAAAGTCTAGCGTAACCTACGAGCAGTACTTC.

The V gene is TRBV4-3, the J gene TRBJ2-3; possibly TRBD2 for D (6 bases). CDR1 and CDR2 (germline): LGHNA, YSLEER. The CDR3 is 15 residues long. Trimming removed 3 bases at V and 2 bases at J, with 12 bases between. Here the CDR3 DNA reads TGCGCCAGCAGCCAGGCGATAGCGGACACAGATACGCAGTATTTT. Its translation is CASSQAIADTDTQYF.

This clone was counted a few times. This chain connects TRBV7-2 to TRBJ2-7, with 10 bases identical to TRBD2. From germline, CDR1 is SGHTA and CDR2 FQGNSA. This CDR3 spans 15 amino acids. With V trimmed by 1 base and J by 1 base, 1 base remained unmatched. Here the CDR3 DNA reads TGTGCCAGCAGCTTAGTGGGACTAGCGTCCTACGAGCAGTACTTC. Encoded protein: CASSLVGLASYEQYF.

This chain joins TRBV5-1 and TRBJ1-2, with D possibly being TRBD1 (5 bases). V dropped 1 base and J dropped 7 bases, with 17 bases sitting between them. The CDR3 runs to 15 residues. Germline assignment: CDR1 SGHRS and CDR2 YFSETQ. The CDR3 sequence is CASSLRRAGALGYTF. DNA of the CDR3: TGCGCCAGCAGCTTGAGGAGGGCCGGGGCCCTTGGCTACACCTTC.

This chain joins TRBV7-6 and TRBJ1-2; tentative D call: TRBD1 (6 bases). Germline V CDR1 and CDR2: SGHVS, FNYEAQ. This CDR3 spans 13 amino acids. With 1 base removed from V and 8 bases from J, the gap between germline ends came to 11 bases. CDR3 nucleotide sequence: TGTGCCAGCAGCTTAGGACAGGCCAAAGGCTACACCTTC. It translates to CASSLGQAKGYTF.

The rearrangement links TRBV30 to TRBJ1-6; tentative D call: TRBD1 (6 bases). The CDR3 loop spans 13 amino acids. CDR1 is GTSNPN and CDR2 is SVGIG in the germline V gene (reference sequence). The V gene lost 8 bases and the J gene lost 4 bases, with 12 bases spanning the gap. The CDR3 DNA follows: TGTGCCCGGGCCACAGGGTATAATTCACCCCTCCACTTT. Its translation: CARATGYNSPLHF.